This T cell receptor (beta chain) was profiled in a study of T cell responses to AZD1222 COVID-19 vaccine. Using immunoSEQ multiplex PCR, the repertoire was profiled, and TCRdb retains in-frame clones only, with some absent. The sample has 100,000 to 150,000 clones; 90% are singletons. The germline CDR1 and CDR2 sequences are SGHTA and FQGNSA. The CDR3 runs to 15 residues. The J segment lost 4 bases and the V segment lost 3 bases, leaving 4 bases of the junction unmatched. This sequence joins TRBV7-2 and TRBJ2-7; the match to TRBD2 covers 12 bases. Material: peripheral blood, obtained on day 0 of MenACWY control vaccination. This receptor was obtained from an adult in good health. CDR3 residues: CASSLTSGGSYEQYV. The CDR3 nucleotides are TGTGCCAGCAGCTTGACTAGCGGGGGATCTTACGAGCAGTACGTC.